The present T cell receptor (beta chain) was sequenced within a study of cytomegalovirus exposure and HLA in healthy donors. Study-level results: There were about 160 TCR beta chains listed as cytomegalovirus-associated. TRBV6-2, TRBV6-3 and other indistinguishable V segments were excluded. V- and J-gene trimming of TCR beta was linked (in a later analysis) to a missense DCLRE1C variant.

CDR1 and CDR2 from the germline V gene are MNHEY and SMNVEV (reference sequence). Unmatched junction bases numbered 17, after V lost 4 bases and J lost 5 bases. CDR3 length equals 19 residues. The primer mix had 60 Vbeta and 13 Jbeta primers. The assay was immunoSEQ multiplex PCR, and TCRdb's table has in-frame clones only and misses some. The table lists under 200,000 clones, around 80% of them singletons. Remarks on this clone: Antigen specificity is unknown.

Material for sequencing was PBMCs. This clonotype was sampled from a woman under 30 in good health and CMV-seronegative. The chain combines TRBV27 with TRBJ1-6; TRBD1 agrees at 7 bases. The CDR3 reads CASSSRQGHRSGDNSPLHF. The CDR3 DNA is TGTGCCAGCAGTTCCCGACAGGGTCATAGGAGTGGTGATAATTCACCCCTCCACTTT.